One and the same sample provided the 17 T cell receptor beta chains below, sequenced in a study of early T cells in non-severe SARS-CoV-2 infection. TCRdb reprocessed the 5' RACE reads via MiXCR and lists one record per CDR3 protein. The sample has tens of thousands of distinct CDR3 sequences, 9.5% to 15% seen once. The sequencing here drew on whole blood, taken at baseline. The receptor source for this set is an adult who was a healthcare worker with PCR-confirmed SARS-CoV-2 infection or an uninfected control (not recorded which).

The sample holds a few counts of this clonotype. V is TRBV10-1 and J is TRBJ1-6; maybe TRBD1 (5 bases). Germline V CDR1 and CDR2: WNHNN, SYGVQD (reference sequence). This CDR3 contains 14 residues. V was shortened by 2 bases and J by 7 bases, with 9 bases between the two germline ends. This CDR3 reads CASSEGQGNSPLHF. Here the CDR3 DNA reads TGCGCCAGCAGTGAGGGGCAGGGCAATTCACCCCTCCACTTT.

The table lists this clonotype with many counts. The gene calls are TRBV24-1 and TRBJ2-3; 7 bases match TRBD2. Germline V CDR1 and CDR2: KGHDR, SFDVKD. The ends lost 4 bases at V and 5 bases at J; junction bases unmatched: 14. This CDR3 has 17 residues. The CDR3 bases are TGTGCCACCAGTGACAACCTTGGACTAGACTACTTAGATACGCAGTATTTT. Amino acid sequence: CATSDNLGLDYLDTQYF.

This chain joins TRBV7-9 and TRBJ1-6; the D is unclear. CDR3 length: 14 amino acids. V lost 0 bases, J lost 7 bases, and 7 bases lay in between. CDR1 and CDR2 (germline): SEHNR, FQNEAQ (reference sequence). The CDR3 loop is CASSLAGGNSPLHF. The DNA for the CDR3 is TGTGCCAGCAGCTTAGCGGGAGGCAATTCACCCCTCCACTTT. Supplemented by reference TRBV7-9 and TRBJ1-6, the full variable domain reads DTGVSQNPRHKITKRGQNVTFRCDPISEHNRLYWYRQTLGQGPEFLTYFQNEAQLEKSRLLSDRFSAERPKGSFSTLEIQRTEQGDSAMYLCASSLAGGNSPLHFGNGTRLTVT.

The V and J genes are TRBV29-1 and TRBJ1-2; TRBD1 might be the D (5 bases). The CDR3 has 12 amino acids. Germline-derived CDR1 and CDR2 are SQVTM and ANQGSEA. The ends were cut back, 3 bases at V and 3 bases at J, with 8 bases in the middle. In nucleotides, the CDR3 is TGCAGCGTTGAGGCGGGGGACTATGGCTACACCTTC. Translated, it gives CSVEAGDYGYTF. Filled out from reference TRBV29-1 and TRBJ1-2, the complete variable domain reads SAVISQKPSRDICQRGTSLTIQCQVDSQVTMMFWYRQQPGQSLTLIATANQGSEATYESGFVIDKFPISRPNLTFSTLTVSNMSPEDSSIYLCSVEAGDYGYTFGSGTRLTVV.

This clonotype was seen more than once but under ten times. The CDR3 region has the DNA TGTGCCAGCTCCCCCTTAAACAGGGATACTGAAGCTTTCTTT. Its translation: CASSPLNRDTEAFF. The chain links TRBV18 to TRBJ1-1, with TRBD1 as a possible D gene (6 bases). V was shortened by 6 bases and J by 5 bases, with 16 bases between the two germline ends. From germline, CDR1 is KGHSH and CDR2 LQKENI. The CDR3 consists of 14 residues.

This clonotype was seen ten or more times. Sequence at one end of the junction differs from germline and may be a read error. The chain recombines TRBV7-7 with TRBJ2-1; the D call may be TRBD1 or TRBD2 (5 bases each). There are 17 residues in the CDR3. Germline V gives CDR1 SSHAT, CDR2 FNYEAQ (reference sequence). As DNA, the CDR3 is TGTGCTAGCAGCACCTTCACGGGGCCTGCCCCGCGCGATGAGCAGTTCTTC. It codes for CASSTFTGPAPRDEQFF.

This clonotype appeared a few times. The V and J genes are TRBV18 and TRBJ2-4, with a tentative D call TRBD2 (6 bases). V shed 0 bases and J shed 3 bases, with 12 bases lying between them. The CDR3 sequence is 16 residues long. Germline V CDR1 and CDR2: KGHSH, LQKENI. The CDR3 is CASSPPGGGVKNIQYF. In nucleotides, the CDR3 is TGTGCCAGCTCACCACCGGGCGGAGGGGTCAAAAACATTCAGTACTTC.

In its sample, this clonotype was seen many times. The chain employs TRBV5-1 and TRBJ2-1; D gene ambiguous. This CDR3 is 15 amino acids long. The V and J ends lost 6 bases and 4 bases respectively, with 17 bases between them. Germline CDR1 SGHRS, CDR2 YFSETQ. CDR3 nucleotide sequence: TGCGCCAGCACCCCCAAGGTGGGCTCTTACAATGAGCAGTTCTTC. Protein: CASTPKVGSYNEQFF.

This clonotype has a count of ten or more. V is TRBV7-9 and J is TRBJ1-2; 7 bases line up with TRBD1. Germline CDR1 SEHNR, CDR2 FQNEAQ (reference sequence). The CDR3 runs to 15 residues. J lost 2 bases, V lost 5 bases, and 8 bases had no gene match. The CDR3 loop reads CASSPWDSVNYGYTF. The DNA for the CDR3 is TGTGCCAGCAGCCCATGGGACAGTGTAAACTATGGCTACACCTTC.

This CDR3 reads CARPRVQETDYGYTF. DNA for the CDR3: TGTGCCCGCCCTCGGGTACAGGAAACAGACTATGGCTACACCTTC. The J gene is TRBJ1-2, the V gene TRBV2; D perhaps matches TRBD1 (5 bases). CDR1 and CDR2 from the germline V gene are SNHLY and FYNNEI. The V and J ends lost 11 bases and 3 bases respectively, with 22 bases between them. The CDR3 contains 15 residues.

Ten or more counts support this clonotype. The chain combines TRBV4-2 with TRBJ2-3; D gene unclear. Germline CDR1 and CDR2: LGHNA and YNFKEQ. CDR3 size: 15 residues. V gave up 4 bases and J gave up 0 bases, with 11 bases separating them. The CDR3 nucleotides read TGTGCCAGCAGCCCCCCGAGTTCTAGCACAGATACGCAGTATTTT. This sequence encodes CASSPPSSSTDTQYF.

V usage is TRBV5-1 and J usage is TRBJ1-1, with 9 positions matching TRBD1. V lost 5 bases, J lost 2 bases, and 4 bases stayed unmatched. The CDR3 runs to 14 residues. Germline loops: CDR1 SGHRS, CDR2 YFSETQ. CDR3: CASSTGGDNTEAFF. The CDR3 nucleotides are TGCGCCAGCAGTACAGGGGGCGACAACACTGAAGCTTTCTTT.

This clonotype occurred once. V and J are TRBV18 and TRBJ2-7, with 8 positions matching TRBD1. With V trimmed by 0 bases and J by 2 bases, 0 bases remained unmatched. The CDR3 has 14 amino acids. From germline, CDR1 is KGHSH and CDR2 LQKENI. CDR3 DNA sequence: TGTGCCAGCTCACCACCGACAGGGGCCTACGAGCAGTACTTC. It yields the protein CASSPPTGAYEQYF.

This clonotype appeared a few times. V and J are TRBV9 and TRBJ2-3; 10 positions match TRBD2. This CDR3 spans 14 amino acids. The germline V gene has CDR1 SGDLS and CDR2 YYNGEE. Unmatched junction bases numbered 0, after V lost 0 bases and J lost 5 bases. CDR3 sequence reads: CASSVGLAGDTQYF. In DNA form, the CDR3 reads TGTGCCAGCAGCGTAGGACTAGCGGGAGATACGCAGTATTTT.

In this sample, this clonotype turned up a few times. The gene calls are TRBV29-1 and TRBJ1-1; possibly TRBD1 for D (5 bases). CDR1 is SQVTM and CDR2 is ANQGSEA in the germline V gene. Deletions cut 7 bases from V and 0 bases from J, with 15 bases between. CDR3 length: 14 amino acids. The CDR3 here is CSGQGSAVNTEAFF. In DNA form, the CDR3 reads TGCAGCGGTCAGGGTAGCGCTGTGAACACTGAAGCTTTCTTT.

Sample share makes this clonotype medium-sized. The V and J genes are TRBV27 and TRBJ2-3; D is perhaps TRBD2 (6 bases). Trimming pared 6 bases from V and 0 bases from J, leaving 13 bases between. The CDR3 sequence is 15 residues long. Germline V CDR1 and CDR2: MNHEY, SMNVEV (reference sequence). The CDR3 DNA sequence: TGTGCCAGCAGCCCGTTCGCGGGGAGCACAGATACGCAGTATTTT. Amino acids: CASSPFAGSTDTQYF.

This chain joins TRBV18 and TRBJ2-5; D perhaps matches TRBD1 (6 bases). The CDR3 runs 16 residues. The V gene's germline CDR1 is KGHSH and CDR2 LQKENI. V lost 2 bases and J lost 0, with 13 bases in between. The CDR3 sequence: CASSPIGTTYQETQYF. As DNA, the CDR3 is TGTGCCAGCTCACCAATAGGGACAACCTACCAAGAGACCCAGTACTTC.